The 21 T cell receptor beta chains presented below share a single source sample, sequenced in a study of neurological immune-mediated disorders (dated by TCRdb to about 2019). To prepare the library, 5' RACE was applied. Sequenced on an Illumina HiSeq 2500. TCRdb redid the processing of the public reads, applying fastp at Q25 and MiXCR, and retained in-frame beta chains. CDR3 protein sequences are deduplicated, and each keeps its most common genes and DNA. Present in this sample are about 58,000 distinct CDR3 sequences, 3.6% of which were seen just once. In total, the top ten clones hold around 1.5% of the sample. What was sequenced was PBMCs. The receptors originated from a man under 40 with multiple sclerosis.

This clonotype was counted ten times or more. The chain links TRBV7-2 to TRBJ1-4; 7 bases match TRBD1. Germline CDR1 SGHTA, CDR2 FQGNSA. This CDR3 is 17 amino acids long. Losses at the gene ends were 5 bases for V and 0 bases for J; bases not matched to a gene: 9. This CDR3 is CASSLDRAIATNEKLFF. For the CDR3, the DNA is TGTGCCAGCAGCCTCGACAGGGCTATTGCAACTAATGAAAAACTGTTTTTT.

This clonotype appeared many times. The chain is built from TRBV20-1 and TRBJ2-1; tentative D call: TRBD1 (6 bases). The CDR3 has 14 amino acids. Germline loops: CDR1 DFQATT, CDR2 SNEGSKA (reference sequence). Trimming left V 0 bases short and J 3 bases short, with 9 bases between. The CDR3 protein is CSAREGADYNEQFF. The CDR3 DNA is TGCAGTGCTAGAGAGGGGGCTGACTACAATGAGCAGTTCTTC.

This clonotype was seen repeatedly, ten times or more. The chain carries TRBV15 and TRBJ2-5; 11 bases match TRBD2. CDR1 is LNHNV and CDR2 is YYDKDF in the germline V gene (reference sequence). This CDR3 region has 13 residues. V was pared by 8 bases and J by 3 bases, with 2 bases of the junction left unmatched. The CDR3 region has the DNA TGTGCCACCGGGACTAGCGGTGAAGAGACCCAGTACTTC. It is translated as CATGTSGEETQYF.

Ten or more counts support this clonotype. The DNA of the CDR3 is TGCAGTGCTAGACAGGATACGCAGTATTTT. It is translated as CSARQDTQYF. The chain uses TRBV20-1 and TRBJ2-3; unclear D gene. V gave up 2 bases and J gave up 6 bases, with 3 bases separating them. Germline V gene sequence: CDR1 DFQATT, CDR2 SNEGSKA (reference sequence). The CDR3 is made up of 10 amino acids.

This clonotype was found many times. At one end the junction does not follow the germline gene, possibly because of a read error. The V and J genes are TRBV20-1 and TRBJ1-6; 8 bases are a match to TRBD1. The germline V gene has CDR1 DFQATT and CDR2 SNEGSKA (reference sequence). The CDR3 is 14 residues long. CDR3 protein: CSAPDRADNSPLNF. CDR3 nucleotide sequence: TGCAGTGCCCCGGACAGGGCGGATAATTCACCCCTCAACTTT.

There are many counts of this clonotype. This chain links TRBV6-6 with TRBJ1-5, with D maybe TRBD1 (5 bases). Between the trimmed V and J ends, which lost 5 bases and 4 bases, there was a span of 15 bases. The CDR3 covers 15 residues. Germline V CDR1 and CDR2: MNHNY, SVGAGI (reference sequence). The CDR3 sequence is CASSSRGLGNQPQHF. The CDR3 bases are TGTGCCAGCAGTAGTAGGGGCTTGGGAAATCAGCCCCAGCATTTT.

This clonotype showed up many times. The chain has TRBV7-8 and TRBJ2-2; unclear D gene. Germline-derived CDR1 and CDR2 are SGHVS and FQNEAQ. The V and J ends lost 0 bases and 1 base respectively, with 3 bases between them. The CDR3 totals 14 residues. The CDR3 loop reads CASSLARNTGELFF. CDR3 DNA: TGTGCCAGCAGCTTAGCTCGGAACACCGGGGAGCTGTTTTTT.

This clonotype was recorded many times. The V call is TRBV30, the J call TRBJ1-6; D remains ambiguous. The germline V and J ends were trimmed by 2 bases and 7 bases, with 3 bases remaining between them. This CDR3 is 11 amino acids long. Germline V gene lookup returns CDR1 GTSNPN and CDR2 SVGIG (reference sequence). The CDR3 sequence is CAWSFNSPLHF. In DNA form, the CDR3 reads TGTGCCTGGAGTTTCAATTCACCCCTCCACTTT.

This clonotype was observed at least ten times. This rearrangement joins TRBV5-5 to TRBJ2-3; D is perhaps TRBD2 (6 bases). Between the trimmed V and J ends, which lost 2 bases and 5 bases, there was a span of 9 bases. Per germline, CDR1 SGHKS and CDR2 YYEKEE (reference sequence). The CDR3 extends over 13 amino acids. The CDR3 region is CASSFAGRDTQYF. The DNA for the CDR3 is TGTGCCAGCAGCTTCGCGGGGAGAGATACGCAGTATTTT.

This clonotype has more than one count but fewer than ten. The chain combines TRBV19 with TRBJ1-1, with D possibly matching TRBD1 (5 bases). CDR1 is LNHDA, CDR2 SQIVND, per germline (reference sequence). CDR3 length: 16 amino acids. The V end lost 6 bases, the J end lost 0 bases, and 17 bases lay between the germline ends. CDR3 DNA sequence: TGTGCCAGTAGCCGACAGATGGGACGGCTGAACACTGAAGCTTTCTTT. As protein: CASSRQMGRLNTEAFF.

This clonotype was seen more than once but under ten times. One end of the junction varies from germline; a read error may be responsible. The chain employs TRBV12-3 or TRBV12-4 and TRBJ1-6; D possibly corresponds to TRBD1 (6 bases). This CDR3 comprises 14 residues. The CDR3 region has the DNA TGTGCCAGCACCCTGTCAGGGGCGGATTCACCCCTCAACTTT. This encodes CASTLSGADSPLNF.

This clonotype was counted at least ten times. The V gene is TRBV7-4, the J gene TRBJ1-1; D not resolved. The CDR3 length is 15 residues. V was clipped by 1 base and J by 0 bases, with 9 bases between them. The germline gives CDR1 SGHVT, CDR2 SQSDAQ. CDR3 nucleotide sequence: TGTGCCAGCAGCTTAGGGACGGGTATGAACACTGAAGCTTTCTTT. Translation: CASSLGTGMNTEAFF.

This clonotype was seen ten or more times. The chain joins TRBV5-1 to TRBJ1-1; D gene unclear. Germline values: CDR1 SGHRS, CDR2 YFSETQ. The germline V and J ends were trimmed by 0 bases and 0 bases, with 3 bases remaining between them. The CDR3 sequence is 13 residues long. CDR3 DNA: TGCGCCAGCAGCTTGGAGGTGAACACTGAAGCTTTCTTT. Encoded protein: CASSLEVNTEAFF.

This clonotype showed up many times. CDR3 nucleotides: TGTGCCAGCCAGCTTGTAGGCGGGAGAGTCTTCAGTGAGCAGTTCTTC. This encodes CASQLVGGRVFSEQFF. This chain connects TRBV5-6 to TRBJ2-1; 7 nucleotides line up with TRBD2. J was trimmed by 9 bases and V by 7 bases; bases with no gene match: 19. The CDR3 spans 16 residues. The germline V gene encodes CDR1 SGHDT and CDR2 YYEEEE.

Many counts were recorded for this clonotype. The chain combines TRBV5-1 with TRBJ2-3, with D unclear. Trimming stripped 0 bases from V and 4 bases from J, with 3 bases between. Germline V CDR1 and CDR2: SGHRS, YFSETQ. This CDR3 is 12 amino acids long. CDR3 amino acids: CASSLEADTQYF. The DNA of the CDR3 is TGCGCCAGCAGCTTGGAGGCAGATACGCAGTATTTT.

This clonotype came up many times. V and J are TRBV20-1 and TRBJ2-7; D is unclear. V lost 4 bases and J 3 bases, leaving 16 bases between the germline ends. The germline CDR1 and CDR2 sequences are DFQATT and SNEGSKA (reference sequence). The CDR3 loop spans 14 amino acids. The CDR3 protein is CSAKVGQSGYEQYF. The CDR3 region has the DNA TGCAGTGCTAAAGTCGGCCAATCGGGCTACGAGCAGTACTTC.

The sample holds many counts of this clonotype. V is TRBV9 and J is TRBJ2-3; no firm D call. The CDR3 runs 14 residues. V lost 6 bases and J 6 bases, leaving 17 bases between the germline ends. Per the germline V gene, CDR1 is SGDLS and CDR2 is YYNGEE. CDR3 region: CASTVGEVGDTQYF. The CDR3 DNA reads TGTGCCAGCACCGTGGGCGAGGTTGGGGATACGCAGTATTTT. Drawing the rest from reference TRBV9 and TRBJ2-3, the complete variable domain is DSGVTQTPKHLITATGQRVTLRCSPRSGDLSVYWYQQSLDQGLQFLIQYYNGEERAKGNILERFSAQQFPDLHSELNLSSLELGDSALYFCASTVGEVGDTQYFGPGTRLTVL.

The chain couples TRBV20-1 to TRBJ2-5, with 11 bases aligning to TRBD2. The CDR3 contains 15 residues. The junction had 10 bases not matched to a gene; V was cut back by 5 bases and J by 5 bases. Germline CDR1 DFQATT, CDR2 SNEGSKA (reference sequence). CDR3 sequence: CSAGKGTSGGETQYF. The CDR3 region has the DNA TGCAGTGCTGGTAAAGGGACTAGCGGTGGTGAGACCCAGTACTTC.

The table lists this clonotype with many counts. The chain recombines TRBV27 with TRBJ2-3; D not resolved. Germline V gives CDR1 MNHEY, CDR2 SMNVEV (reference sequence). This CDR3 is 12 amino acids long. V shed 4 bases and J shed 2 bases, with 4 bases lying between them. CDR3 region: CASSYNTDTQYF. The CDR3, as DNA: TGTGCCAGCAGTTACAACACAGATACGCAGTATTTT.

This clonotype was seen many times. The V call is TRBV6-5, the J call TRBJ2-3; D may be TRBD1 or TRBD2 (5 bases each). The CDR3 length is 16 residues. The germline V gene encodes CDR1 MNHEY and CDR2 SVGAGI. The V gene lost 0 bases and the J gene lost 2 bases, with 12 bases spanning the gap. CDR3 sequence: CASSYSARGDTDTQYF. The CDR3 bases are TGTGCCAGCAGTTACTCGGCCAGAGGGGACACAGATACGCAGTATTTT.

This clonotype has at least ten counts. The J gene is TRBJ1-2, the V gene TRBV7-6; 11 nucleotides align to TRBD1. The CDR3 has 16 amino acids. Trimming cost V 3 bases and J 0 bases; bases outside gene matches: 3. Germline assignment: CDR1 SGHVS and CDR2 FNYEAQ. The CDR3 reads CASSLGQGGPNYGYTF. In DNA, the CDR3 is TGTGCCAGCAGCTTGGGACAGGGGGGTCCTAACTATGGCTACACCTTC.